This is a list of T cell receptor beta chains from one sample in a study of blood T cell repertoires in COVID-19. Only in-frame clones appear in the TCRdb table, and some are missing; sequencing was by immunoSEQ multiplex PCR. This sample has approximately 120,000 clones; around 87% occur once, and the top ten carry around 7.3%. The specimen was peripheral blood. These receptors were collected from a man aged 50-59 years with acute or convalescent COVID-19. Both conserved end residues are part of each CDR3. The order of the fields is CDR3 DNA, CDR3 protein, D gene, J gene, CDR3 length, clone size, V gene. A D gene is named only where the DNA matches it firmly. A row's size may be missing; if present it is once, few, many or a size class.

cdr3_nt: TGCGCCAGCAGCCCCCCGGGTAAGGGGGACAATGAGCAGTTCTTC
cdr3_aa: CASSPPGKGDNEQFF
d_call: .
j_call: TRBJ2-1
cdr3_length: 15
clone_size: .
v_call: TRBV4-1

cdr3_nt: TGTGCCTGGGCCGGACAGGGACGGTTCGTTACCGGGGAGCTGTTTTTT
cdr3_aa: CAWAGQGRFVTGELFF
d_call: TRBD1
j_call: TRBJ2-2
cdr3_length: 16
clone_size: .
v_call: TRBV30

cdr3_nt: TGTGCCAGCAGTTTGACAGGGGGGGACTACAATGAGCAGTTCTTC
cdr3_aa: CASSLTGGDYNEQFF
d_call: TRBD1
j_call: TRBJ2-1
cdr3_length: 15
clone_size: .
v_call: TRBV28

cdr3_nt: TGTGCCACCAGCCCTCAGGGGTATAATGAAAAACTGTTTTTT
cdr3_aa: CATSPQGYNEKLFF
d_call: .
j_call: TRBJ1-4
cdr3_length: 14
clone_size: few
v_call: TRBV15

cdr3_nt: TGTGCCAGCTCACCGGGACAGGAGATGAACACTGAAGCTTTCTTT
cdr3_aa: CASSPGQEMNTEAFF
d_call: TRBD1
j_call: TRBJ1-1
cdr3_length: 15
clone_size: .
v_call: TRBV18

cdr3_nt: TGTGCCAGCAGTCGTGACGGGGGAGGGACCCAGTACTTC
cdr3_aa: CASSRDGGGTQYF
d_call: .
j_call: TRBJ2-5
cdr3_length: 13
clone_size: .
v_call: TRBV6-5

cdr3_nt: TGTGCCAGCAGTTTACCGCGGGACGGCTACCGGGTGGGGTATGGCTACACCTTC
cdr3_aa: CASSLPRDGYRVGYGYTF
d_call: .
j_call: TRBJ1-2
cdr3_length: 18
clone_size: .
v_call: TRBV28

cdr3_nt: TGTGCCAGCAGCTTAGTTCAGGGGCTGGGAAACACCATATATTTT
cdr3_aa: CASSLVQGLGNTIYF
d_call: .
j_call: TRBJ1-3
cdr3_length: 15
clone_size: .
v_call: TRBV7-9

cdr3_nt: TGCAGTACGACAGGGCCCCTATACCAAGAGACCCAGTACTTC
cdr3_aa: CSTTGPLYQETQYF
d_call: TRBD1
j_call: TRBJ2-5
cdr3_length: 14
clone_size: .
v_call: TRBV29-1

cdr3_nt: TGTGCCAGCAGCCATTGGACTAGCGGGAGAGCTTTGTACAATGAGCAGTTCTTC
cdr3_aa: CASSHWTSGRALYNEQFF
d_call: TRBD2
j_call: TRBJ2-1
cdr3_length: 18
clone_size: .
v_call: TRBV3-1/TRBV3-2

cdr3_nt: TGTGCCAGCAGCTTACGACAGGGGAGCTCTGGAAACACCATATATTTT
cdr3_aa: CASSLRQGSSGNTIYF
d_call: TRBD1
j_call: TRBJ1-3
cdr3_length: 16
clone_size: .
v_call: TRBV11-2

cdr3_nt: TGTGCCAGCAGCTACAAACTAGGGACAGGGGGTAGAGAGACCCAGTACTTC
cdr3_aa: CASSYKLGTGGRETQYF
d_call: TRBD1
j_call: TRBJ2-5
cdr3_length: 17
clone_size: .
v_call: TRBV14

cdr3_nt: TGTGCCAGTAAGGACAGGGGGCTGTTTGGGGGCACAGATACGCAGTATTTT
cdr3_aa: CASKDRGLFGGTDTQYF
d_call: TRBD1
j_call: TRBJ2-3
cdr3_length: 17
clone_size: .
v_call: TRBV19

cdr3_nt: TGTGCCAGCAGTTTAGGAGGGAATTCACCCCTCCACTTT
cdr3_aa: CASSLGGNSPLHF
d_call: .
j_call: TRBJ1-6
cdr3_length: 13
clone_size: .
v_call: TRBV27

cdr3_nt: TGTGCCAGCAGCTCCACGACTAGCGGGGCCTACGAGCAGTACTTC
cdr3_aa: CASSSTTSGAYEQYF
d_call: TRBD2
j_call: TRBJ2-7
cdr3_length: 15
clone_size: .
v_call: TRBV7-9

cdr3_nt: TGTGCCAGCAGCTTAGAGCAGGGGATCTATGGCTACACCTTC
cdr3_aa: CASSLEQGIYGYTF
d_call: .
j_call: TRBJ1-2
cdr3_length: 14
clone_size: .
v_call: TRBV11-2

cdr3_nt: TGTGCCAGCAGCTTGGGGGACAGGGGGTCAGATACGCAGTATTTT
cdr3_aa: CASSLGDRGSDTQYF
d_call: TRBD1
j_call: TRBJ2-3
cdr3_length: 15
clone_size: .
v_call: TRBV5-8

cdr3_nt: TGTGCCAGCTTGAGGACAGGGGGATCTGAAAAACTGTTTTTT
cdr3_aa: CASLRTGGSEKLFF
d_call: TRBD1
j_call: TRBJ1-4
cdr3_length: 14
clone_size: .
v_call: TRBV7-9

cdr3_nt: TGTGCCAGCAGCAGCCGGCAAGGGGGCACAGATACGCAGTATTTT
cdr3_aa: CASSSRQGGTDTQYF
d_call: .
j_call: TRBJ2-3
cdr3_length: 15
clone_size: .
v_call: TRBV9

cdr3_nt: TGTGCCAGCAGTGAATCGAGCGGCTACAATCAGCCCCAGCATTTT
cdr3_aa: CASSESSGYNQPQHF
d_call: .
j_call: TRBJ1-5
cdr3_length: 15
clone_size: .
v_call: TRBV2

cdr3_nt: TGTGCCAGCAGTTTATACAGGGGACACTATGGCTACACCTTC
cdr3_aa: CASSLYRGHYGYTF
d_call: TRBD1
j_call: TRBJ1-2
cdr3_length: 14
clone_size: .
v_call: TRBV27

cdr3_nt: TGTGCCAGCACCCTGGAGGTAGGGGGAGTTCAGCCCCAGCATTTT
cdr3_aa: CASTLEVGGVQPQHF
d_call: .
j_call: TRBJ1-5
cdr3_length: 15
clone_size: .
v_call: TRBV2

cdr3_nt: TGTGCCAGCAGCCGAAGGGACAGGGGGCAAGAGACCCAGTACTTC
cdr3_aa: CASSRRDRGQETQYF
d_call: TRBD1
j_call: TRBJ2-5
cdr3_length: 15
clone_size: .
v_call: TRBV7-9